Below are 9 T cell receptor beta chains sequenced from a single sample in a study of shared clonotypes between healthy human individuals. Repertoires were generated with immunoSEQ multiplex PCR, while TCRdb's copy carries only in-frame clones and drops some. This repertoire shows roughly 680,000 clones, over 60% found once; its top ten account for approximately 1.8%. Sequenced material: memory CD4+ T cells sorted from blood. The subset was: CD45RA-negative fraction. The receptors here all came from a woman younger than 45 in good health.

This rearrangement joins TRBV6-1 to TRBJ2-7; D remains unclear. CDR3 size: 13 residues. Germline CDR1 reads MNHNS; CDR2 reads SASEGT. With 8 bases removed from V and 6 bases from J, the gap between germline ends came to 17 bases. As DNA, the CDR3 is TGTGCCAGCCTAATGCATTGGGGTGGCGAGCAGTACTTC. It codes for CASLMHWGGEQYF.

This clone was detected once. V and J are TRBV6-6 and TRBJ2-1; no clear D. Germline-derived CDR1 and CDR2 are MNHNY and SVGAGI (reference sequence). The CDR3 extends over 12 amino acids. Trimming took 5 bases from V and 14 from J, leaving 16 bases between them. CDR3 DNA: TGTGCCAGCAGTCCCCGGCCACCTGGGAAGTTCTTC. Encoded protein: CASSPRPPGKFF.

The sample holds one count of this clone. A much larger clone differs from this one at a single base, so this may be a read error. The same CDR3 arises from other DNA sequences in this sample as well. The V call is TRBV27, the J call TRBJ2-2; D ambiguous. Germline CDR1 is MNHEY and CDR2 is SMNVEV (reference sequence). The V and J ends lost 2 bases and 3 bases respectively, with 4 bases between them. The CDR3 runs 13 residues. CDR3 sequence (DNA): TGTGCCAGCAGTTTAGGAGACACCGGGGAGCTGTTTTTT. Translating gives CASSLGDTGELFF.

The chain recombines TRBV2 with TRBJ2-7; TRBD2 matches 8 bases. Trimming removed 3 bases from V and 6 bases from J; junction bases left unmatched: 7. The germline V gene has CDR1 SNHLY and CDR2 FYNNEI. The CDR3 sequence is 14 residues long. CDR3 DNA: TGTGCCAGCAGTGAGGAGCGGGGGTCCCTCGAGCAGTACTTC. Translation: CASSEERGSLEQYF.

The CDR3 spells CAISDSSGSSIDTQYF. The DNA for the CDR3 is TGTGCCATCAGTGACTCTAGCGGGAGTTCAATAGATACGCAGTATTTT. V and J are TRBV10-3 and TRBJ2-3, with 10 bases that match TRBD2. Trimming took 3 bases from V and 5 from J; bases not matched to a gene: 8. This CDR3 is 16 amino acids long. Germline V gene data show CDR1 as ENHRY and CDR2 as SYGVKD.

The table lists this clone with a few counts. The V and J genes are TRBV6-5 and TRBJ1-2; D not resolved. CDR1 is MNHEY and CDR2 is SVGAGI in the germline V gene. The CDR3 totals 16 residues. V was trimmed by 2 bases and J by 3 bases, leaving 16 bases between them. The CDR3, as DNA: TGTGCCAGCAGTTACGGCTTGGGGAGGGTTGACTATGGCTACACCTTC. The encoded protein is CASSYGLGRVDYGYTF.

The sample holds one count of this clone. J is TRBJ2-1 and V is TRBV4-1, with 9 bases aligning to TRBD2. Unmatched junction bases numbered 13, after V lost 0 bases and J lost 10 bases. The CDR3 runs 17 residues. The V gene's germline CDR1 is MGHRA and CDR2 YSYEKL. The CDR3 coding sequence is TGCGCCAGCAGCCAAGATAGGAGTAGCGGGAGCTCGAAGGAGCAGTTCTTC. This sequence encodes CASSQDRSSGSSKEQFF.

V gene TRBV25-1 combines with J gene TRBJ2-1, with 7 bases identical to TRBD1. V gave up 4 bases and J gave up 10 bases; unmatched junction bases: 13. In germline, CDR1 is MGHDK, CDR2 SYGVNS. This CDR3 is built from 15 residues. Written as DNA, the CDR3 is TGTGCCAGCAGTGCACCGGGACAGAATCTCGGAGAGCAGTTCTTC. Amino acids: CASSAPGQNLGEQFF.

The chain has TRBV11-2 and TRBJ1-2, with D possibly TRBD1 on 6 matching bases. The CDR3 length is 15 residues. Germline CDR1 SGHAT, CDR2 FQNNGV. Trimming shortened V by 0 bases and J by 7 bases, and 15 bases separated the two germline ends. CDR3 sequence (DNA): TGTGCCAGCAGCTTAGATAATGGGGGCGCTGGTGGCTACACCTTC. It codes for CASSLDNGGAGGYTF.